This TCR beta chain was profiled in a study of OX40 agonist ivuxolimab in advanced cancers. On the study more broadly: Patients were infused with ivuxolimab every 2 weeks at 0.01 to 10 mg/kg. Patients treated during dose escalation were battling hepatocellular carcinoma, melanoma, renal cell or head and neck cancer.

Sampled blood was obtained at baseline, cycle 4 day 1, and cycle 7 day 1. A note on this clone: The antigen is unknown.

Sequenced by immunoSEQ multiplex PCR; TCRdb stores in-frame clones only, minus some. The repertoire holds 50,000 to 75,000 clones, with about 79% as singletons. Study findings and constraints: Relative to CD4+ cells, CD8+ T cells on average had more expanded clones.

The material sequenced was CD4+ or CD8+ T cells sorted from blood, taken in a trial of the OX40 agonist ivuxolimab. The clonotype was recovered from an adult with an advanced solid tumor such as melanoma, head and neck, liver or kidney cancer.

CDR3 in amino acids: CASTHTSRSGELFF. Written as DNA, the CDR3 is TGTGCCAGCACCCATACTTCACGGTCCGGGGAGCTGTTTTTT. V usage is TRBV11-3 and J usage is TRBJ2-2; the D is unclear. The CDR3 is made up of 14 amino acids. The germline V and J ends were trimmed by 7 bases and 6 bases, with 15 bases remaining between them. Germline-derived CDR1 and CDR2 are SGHNT and YENEEA.